The 21 T cell receptor beta chains below come from one sample, sequenced in a study of response to subunit inactivated influenza vaccine. TCRdb re-derived calls from the RT-PCR reads in MiXCR, one entry per CDR3 protein. The table includes some 480,000 distinct CDR3 sequences, approximately 10% detected once. The material was PBMCs from blood, obtained roughly 6 weeks after vaccination. The receptors shown here come from a man aged 50-60 years who received an inactivated influenza vaccine.

This sequence joins TRBV6-2 or TRBV6-3 and TRBJ2-2; D tentatively reads TRBD1 or TRBD2 (5 bases each). Trimming left V 2 bases short and J 5 bases short, with 9 bases between. The germline gives CDR1 MNHEY, CDR2 SVGEGT. This CDR3 has 14 amino acids. CDR3 nucleotides: TGTGCCAGCAGTTACAGGGGCGGGACCGGGGAGCTGTTTTTT. This gives the protein CASSYRGGTGELFF.

This clonotype was detected many times. The chain has TRBV9 and TRBJ2-1; 9 nucleotides match TRBD1. The CDR3 has 16 amino acids. V gave up 3 bases and J gave up 6 bases; unmatched junction bases: 10. CDR1 is SGDLS and CDR2 is YYNGEE in the germline V gene. The CDR3: CASSAPRTGASNEQFF. The CDR3 DNA is TGTGCCAGCAGCGCCCCGAGGACAGGGGCGTCCAATGAGCAGTTCTTC.

The chain uses TRBV7-8 and TRBJ2-1; TRBD2 agrees at 11 bases. The CDR3 has 15 residues. The ends lost 5 bases at V and 8 bases at J; junction bases unmatched: 8. CDR1 is SGHVS and CDR2 is FQNEAQ in the germline V gene. The CDR3 DNA reads TGTGCCAGCAGCGTGATAGCGGGAGGGCGGGATGAGCAGTTCTTC. It specifies CASSVIAGGRDEQFF. Variable domain in full (rest from reference TRBV7-8 and TRBJ2-1): GAGVSQSPRYKVAKRGQDVALRCDPISGHVSLFWYQQALGQGPEFLTYFQNEAQLDKSGLPSDRFFAERPEGSVSTLKIQRTQQEDSAVYLCASSVIAGGRDEQFFGPGTRLTVL.

This clonotype was found many times. For the CDR3, the DNA is TGCAGCTTAACTAGCGGGAGCTCCTACAATGAGCAGTTCTTC. This translates into CSLTSGSSYNEQFF. The chain is built from TRBV29-1 and TRBJ2-1, with 11 bases identical to TRBD2. The trim removed 8 bases at V and 0 bases at J, leaving 3 bases unmatched. The germline V gene has CDR1 SQVTM and CDR2 ANQGSEA. The CDR3 covers 14 residues.

This clonotype was seen at least ten times. The rearrangement joins TRBV20-1 to TRBJ1-1, with D possibly being TRBD1 (5 bases). There are 13 residues in the CDR3. In germline, CDR1 is DFQATT, CDR2 SNEGSKA (reference sequence). V was trimmed by 3 bases and J by 0 bases, leaving 8 bases between them. Here the CDR3 reads CSASRGMNTEAFF. In DNA form, the CDR3 reads TGCAGTGCTAGTAGGGGAATGAACACTGAAGCTTTCTTT.

V is TRBV9 and J is TRBJ1-4, with TRBD1 matching over 7 bases. CDR1 is SGDLS, CDR2 YYNGEE, per germline. This CDR3 has 12 residues. The J segment lost 8 bases and the V segment lost 3 bases, leaving 1 base of the junction unmatched. The CDR3 loop is CASSATGEKLFF. DNA for the CDR3: TGTGCCAGCAGCGCGACAGGGGAAAAACTGTTTTTT.

The chain combines TRBV4-1 with TRBJ2-7; D perhaps matches TRBD1 (5 bases). CDR3 length equals 14 residues. V shed 1 base and J shed 4 bases, with 11 bases lying between them. Per germline, CDR1 MGHRA and CDR2 YSYEKL. The CDR3 sequence is CASSQVRSGYEQYF. Here the CDR3 DNA reads TGCGCCAGCAGCCAAGTTCGTTCAGGGTACGAGCAGTACTTC.

This clonotype has ten or more counts. The chain joins TRBV5-6 to TRBJ2-2; unclear D gene. V was pared by 4 bases and J by 1 base, with 11 bases between. CDR1 and CDR2 from the germline V gene are SGHDT and YYEEEE. The CDR3 extends over 15 amino acids. The CDR3 region has the DNA TGTGCCAGCAGCACCACGGGTCTGAACACCGGGGAGCTGTTTTTT. It translates to CASSTTGLNTGELFF.

This clonotype has at least ten counts. This chain uses TRBV7-2 with TRBJ1-5; D gene unclear. The germline V and J ends were trimmed by 1 base and 0 bases, with 7 bases remaining between them. The V gene's germline CDR1 is SGHTA and CDR2 FQGNSA. The CDR3 is 15 amino acids. The CDR3 nucleotides are TGTGCCAGCAGCTTAGGAGACTATAGCAATCAGCCCCAGCATTTT. It codes for CASSLGDYSNQPQHF.

This clonotype was counted only a few times. The chain combines TRBV29-1 with TRBJ1-1; TRBD1 matches 7 bases. CDR3 length: 11 residues. The germline CDR1 and CDR2 sequences are SQVTM and ANQGSEA. Losses at the gene ends were 7 bases for V and 10 bases for J; bases not matched to a gene: 9. CDR3 in DNA: TGCAGCGCAGATGACAGGGCCAGAGCTTTCTTT. It translates to CSADDRARAFF.

The V gene is TRBV5-1, the J gene TRBJ1-1; D gene uncertain. The CDR3 sequence is 15 residues long. V gave up 0 bases and J gave up 1 base, with 10 bases separating them. CDR1 and CDR2 (germline): SGHRS, YFSETQ. CDR3 in amino acids: CASSLDGRENTEAFF. In nucleotides, the CDR3 is TGCGCCAGCAGCTTGGACGGGAGAGAGAACACTGAAGCTTTCTTT. Looking up the rest from reference TRBV5-1 and TRBJ1-1 gives the full variable domain: KAGVTQTPRYLIKTRGQQVTLSCSPISGHRSVSWYQQTPGQGLQFLFEYFSETQRNKGNFPGRFSGRQFSNSRSEMNVSTLELGDSALYLCASSLDGRENTEAFFGQGTRLTVV.

This clonotype has more than one count but fewer than ten. The chain combines TRBV20-1 with TRBJ1-5, with D perhaps matching TRBD1 (6 bases). The germline gives CDR1 DFQATT, CDR2 SNEGSKA (reference sequence). The CDR3 runs to 15 residues. Trimming shortened V by 2 bases and J by 0 bases, and 11 bases separated the two germline ends. CDR3 coding DNA: TGCAGTGCTAGACACCGGGACATTAGCAATCAGCCCCAGCATTTT. Amino acid sequence: CSARHRDISNQPQHF.

This chain joins TRBV4-2 and TRBJ2-2, with 9 bases that match TRBD1. Germline values: CDR1 LGHNA, CDR2 YNFKEQ. V shed 4 bases, J shed 2 bases, and the junction held 11 bases outside the gene matches. CDR3 size: 18 residues. DNA of the CDR3: TGTGCCAGCAGCCCGGCTAGGACAGGGGCCGTTAACACCGGGGAGCTGTTTTTT. Its protein is CASSPARTGAVNTGELFF.

The chain joins TRBV9 to TRBJ2-7; D is possibly TRBD1 (5 bases). From germline, CDR1 is SGDLS and CDR2 YYNGEE. The V and J ends lost 4 bases and 0 bases respectively, with 14 bases between them. The CDR3 is made up of 15 amino acids. In DNA form, the CDR3 reads TGTGCCAGCAGCCCGCAGGCAGGGTTCTCCTACGAGCAGTACTTC. Its translation: CASSPQAGFSYEQYF. The variable domain in full, completed from reference TRBV9 and TRBJ2-7, reads DSGVTQTPKHLITATGQRVTLRCSPRSGDLSVYWYQQSLDQGLQFLIQYYNGEERAKGNILERFSAQQFPDLHSELNLSSLELGDSALYFCASSPQAGFSYEQYFGPGTRLTVT.

V usage is TRBV12-3 or TRBV12-4 and J usage is TRBJ1-2; 9 bases fit TRBD1. This CDR3 spans 15 amino acids. Trimming took 3 bases from V and 7 from J; bases not matched to a gene: 9. The CDR3 protein is CASSFSTGGRGGYTF. CDR3 coding DNA: TGTGCCAGCAGTTTCTCAACAGGGGGCCGTGGTGGCTACACCTTC.

The chain is built from TRBV6-2 or TRBV6-3 and TRBJ2-3, with D possibly TRBD2 on 5 matching bases. This CDR3 contains 17 residues. V lost 0 bases and J 3 bases, leaving 16 bases between the germline ends. Germline values: CDR1 MNHEY, CDR2 SVGEGT. The CDR3 here is CASSYSKEASGTDTQYF. Written as DNA, the CDR3 is TGTGCCAGCAGTTACTCTAAAGAGGCGTCGGGGACAGATACGCAGTATTTT.

This clonotype was counted many times. V is TRBV7-2 and J is TRBJ2-3; 8 nucleotides line up with TRBD2. After removal of 5 bases from V and 9 bases from J, the junction contained 13 bases not matched to a gene. In germline, CDR1 is SGHTA, CDR2 FQGNSA. This CDR3 contains 15 residues. CDR3 residues: CASSLLAGSRETQYF. Written as DNA, the CDR3 is TGTGCCAGCAGCCTCTTAGCGGGGAGCCGAGAGACGCAGTATTTT.

This clonotype turned up a few times. This chain connects TRBV15 to TRBJ2-3; D gene ambiguous. V was shortened by 0 bases and J by 4 bases, with 5 bases between the two germline ends. Germline CDR1 and CDR2: LNHNV and YYDKDF (reference sequence). The CDR3 has 13 residues. The DNA for the CDR3 is TGTGCCACCAGCAGAGATTGGGCAGATACGCAGTATTTT. Translation gives CATSRDWADTQYF.

This clonotype has just a few counts. The chain carries TRBV28 and TRBJ2-5; D uncertain. CDR1 and CDR2 from the germline V gene are MDHEN and SYDVKM. The CDR3 extends over 17 amino acids. V was trimmed by 3 bases and J by 1 base, leaving 18 bases between them. The CDR3 DNA is TGTGCCAGCAGTTTTTTTTTTCGTGATCGTGGCCAAGAGACCCAGTACTTC. It specifies CASSFFFRDRGQETQYF.

This clonotype was seen ten or more times. The chain uses TRBV5-5 and TRBJ1-4; D remains ambiguous. Germline CDR1 is SGHKS and CDR2 is YYEKEE (reference sequence). Trimming stripped 1 base from V and 7 bases from J, with 8 bases between. The CDR3 consists of 13 residues. This CDR3 reads CASSLMTAEKLFF. CDR3 DNA sequence: TGTGCCAGCAGCTTGATGACGGCTGAAAAACTGTTTTTT.

This clonotype was counted many times. The V and J genes are TRBV5-1 and TRBJ1-2; tentatively, D is TRBD1 (6 bases). V lost 4 bases and J lost 1, with 11 bases in between. This CDR3 spans 14 amino acids. CDR1 and CDR2 from the germline V gene are SGHRS and YFSETQ. CDR3: CASSLRQDNYGYTF. CDR3 DNA sequence: TGCGCCAGCAGCCTCCGACAGGATAACTATGGCTACACCTTC.